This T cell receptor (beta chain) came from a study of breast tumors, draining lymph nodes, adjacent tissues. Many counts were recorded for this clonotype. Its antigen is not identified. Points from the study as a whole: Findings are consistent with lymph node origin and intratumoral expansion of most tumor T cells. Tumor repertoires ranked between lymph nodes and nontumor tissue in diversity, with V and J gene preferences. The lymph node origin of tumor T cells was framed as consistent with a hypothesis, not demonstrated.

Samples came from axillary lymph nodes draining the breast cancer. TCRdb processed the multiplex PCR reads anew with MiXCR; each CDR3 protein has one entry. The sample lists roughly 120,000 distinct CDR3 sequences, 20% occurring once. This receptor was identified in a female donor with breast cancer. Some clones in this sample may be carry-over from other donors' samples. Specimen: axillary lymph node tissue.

The CDR3 DNA is TGCAGCGTTGTAGGGGGGACTAGCGTTCTTAATGAGCAGTTCTTC. It specifies CSVVGGTSVLNEQFF. The chain is built from TRBV29-1 and TRBJ2-1, with 10 nucleotides matching TRBD2. Unmatched junction bases numbered 10, after V lost 4 bases and J lost 7 bases. Germline CDR1 SQVTM, CDR2 ANQGSEA. CDR3 length equals 15 residues.